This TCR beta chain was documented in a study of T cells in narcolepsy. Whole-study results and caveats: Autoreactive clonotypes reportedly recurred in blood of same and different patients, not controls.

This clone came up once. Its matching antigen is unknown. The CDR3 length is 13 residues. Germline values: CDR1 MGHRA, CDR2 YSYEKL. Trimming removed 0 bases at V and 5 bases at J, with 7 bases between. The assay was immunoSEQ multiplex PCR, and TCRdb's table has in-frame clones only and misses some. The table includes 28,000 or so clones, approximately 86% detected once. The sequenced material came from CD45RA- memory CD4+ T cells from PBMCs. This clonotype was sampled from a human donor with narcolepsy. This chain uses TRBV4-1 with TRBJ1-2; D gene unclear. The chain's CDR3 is CASSQDWEYGYTF. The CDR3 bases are TGCGCCAGCAGCCAAGATTGGGAATATGGCTACACCTTC.